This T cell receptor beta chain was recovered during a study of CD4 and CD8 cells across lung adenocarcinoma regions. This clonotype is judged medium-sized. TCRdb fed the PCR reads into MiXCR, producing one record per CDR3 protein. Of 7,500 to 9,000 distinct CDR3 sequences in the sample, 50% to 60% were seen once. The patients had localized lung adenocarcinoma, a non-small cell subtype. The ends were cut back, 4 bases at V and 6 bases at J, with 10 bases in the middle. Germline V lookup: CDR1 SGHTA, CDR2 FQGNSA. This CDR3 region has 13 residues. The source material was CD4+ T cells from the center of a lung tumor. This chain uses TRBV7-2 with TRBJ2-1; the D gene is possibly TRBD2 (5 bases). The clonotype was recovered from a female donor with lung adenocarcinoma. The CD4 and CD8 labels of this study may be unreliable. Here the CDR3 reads CASSSSGGNEQFF. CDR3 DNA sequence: TGTGCCAGCAGCTCGTCCGGAGGCAATGAGCAGTTCTTC.